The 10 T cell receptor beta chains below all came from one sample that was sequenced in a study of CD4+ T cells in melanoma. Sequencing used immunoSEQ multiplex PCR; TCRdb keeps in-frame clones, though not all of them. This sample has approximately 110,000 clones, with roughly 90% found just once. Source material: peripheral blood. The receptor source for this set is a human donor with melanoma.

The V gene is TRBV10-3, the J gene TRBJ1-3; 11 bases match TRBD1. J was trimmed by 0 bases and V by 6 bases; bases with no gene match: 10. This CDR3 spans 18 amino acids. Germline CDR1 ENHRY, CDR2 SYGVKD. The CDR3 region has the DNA TGTGCCATCAGAGACGGACAGGGGGCTACACGCTCTGGAAACACCATATATTTT. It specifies CAIRDGQGATRSGNTIYF.

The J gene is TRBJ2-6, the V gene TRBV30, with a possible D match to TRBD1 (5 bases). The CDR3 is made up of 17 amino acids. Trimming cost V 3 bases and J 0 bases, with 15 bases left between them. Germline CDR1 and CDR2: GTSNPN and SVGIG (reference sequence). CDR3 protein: CAWSRDRVSSGANVLTF. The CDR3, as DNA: TGTGCCTGGAGCCGCGACAGAGTTAGCTCTGGGGCCAACGTCCTGACTTTC.

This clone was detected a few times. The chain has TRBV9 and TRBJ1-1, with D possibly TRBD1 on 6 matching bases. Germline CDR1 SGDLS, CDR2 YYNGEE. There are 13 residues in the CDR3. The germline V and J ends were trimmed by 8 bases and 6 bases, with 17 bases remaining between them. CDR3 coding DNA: TGTGCCAGTGGGGGGGCAGGGAGGGCTGAAGCTTTCTTT. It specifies CASGGAGRAEAFF.

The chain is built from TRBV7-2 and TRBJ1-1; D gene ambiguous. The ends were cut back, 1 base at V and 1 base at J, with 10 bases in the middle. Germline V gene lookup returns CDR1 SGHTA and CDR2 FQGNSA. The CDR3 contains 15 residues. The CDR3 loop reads CASSLGSRRNTEAFF. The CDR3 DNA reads TGTGCCAGCAGCTTAGGAAGCCGAAGGAACACTGAAGCTTTCTTT.

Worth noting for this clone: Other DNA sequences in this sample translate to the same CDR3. The CDR3 DNA reads TGCAGTGCAGCCACAGATACGCAGTATTTT. Its protein product is CSAATDTQYF. V gene TRBV20-1 combines with J gene TRBJ2-3; D is undetermined. V lost 6 bases, J lost 2 bases, and 3 bases lay in between. Germline CDR1 DFQATT, CDR2 SNEGSKA (reference sequence). This CDR3 has 10 residues.

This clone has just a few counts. CDR3 protein: CASSISPENQPQHF. The CDR3 DNA is TGTGCCAGTAGTATTTCACCAGAAAATCAGCCCCAGCATTTT. The V gene is TRBV19, the J gene TRBJ1-5; D is unresolved. CDR3 size: 14 residues. CDR1 and CDR2 (germline): LNHDA, SQIVND (reference sequence). The V gene lost 3 bases and the J gene lost 4 bases, with 10 bases spanning the gap.

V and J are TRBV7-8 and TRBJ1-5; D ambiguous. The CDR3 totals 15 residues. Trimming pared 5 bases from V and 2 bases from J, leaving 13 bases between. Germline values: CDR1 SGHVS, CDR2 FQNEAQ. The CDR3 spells CASSRDNRGNQPQHF. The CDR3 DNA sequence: TGTGCCAGCAGCCGAGATAACCGAGGCAATCAGCCCCAGCATTTT.

The CDR3 region is CASSLQGLSYEQYF. The CDR3 coding sequence is TGCGCCAGCAGCCTTCAGGGGTTATCCTACGAGCAGTACTTC. V usage is TRBV4-1 and J usage is TRBJ2-5; possibly TRBD1 for D (6 bases). The DNA end is a closer match to TRBJ2-7, so the J assignment may be wrong. This CDR3 region has 14 residues. The V gene's germline CDR1 is MGHRA and CDR2 YSYEKL.

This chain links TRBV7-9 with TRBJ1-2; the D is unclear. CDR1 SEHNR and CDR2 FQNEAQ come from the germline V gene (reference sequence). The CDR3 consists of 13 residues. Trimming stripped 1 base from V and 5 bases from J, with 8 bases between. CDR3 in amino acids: CASSLGAEYGYTF. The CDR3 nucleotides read TGTGCCAGCAGCTTAGGGGCAGAATATGGCTACACCTTC.

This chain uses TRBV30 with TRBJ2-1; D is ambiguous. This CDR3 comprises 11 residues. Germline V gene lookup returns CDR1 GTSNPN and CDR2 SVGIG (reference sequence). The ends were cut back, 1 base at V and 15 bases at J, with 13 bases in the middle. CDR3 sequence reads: CAWSARVGRFF. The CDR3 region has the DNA TGTGCCTGGAGTGCTAGGGTGGGCCGGTTCTTC.